This entry lists 22 T cell receptor beta chains sequenced from one sample in a study of control samples from healthy donors and cancer patients. This table comes from immunoSEQ multiplex PCR, and its TCRdb copy is limited to in-frame clones, with some not included. In the table there are 120,000 to 150,000 clones, 70% to 90% of which are singletons. Sequencing used blood. The receptors come from a woman under 40 in good health.

The chain joins TRBV19 to TRBJ1-2; unclear D gene. The V end was cut by 1 base, the J end by 7 bases, with 13 bases between. The CDR3 sequence is 14 residues long. CDR1 and CDR2 (germline): LNHDA, SQIVND (reference sequence). This CDR3 reads CASSIGGGSGGYTF. Here the CDR3 DNA reads TGTGCCAGTAGTATAGGCGGAGGGTCAGGTGGCTACACCTTC.

CDR3 region: CASSSLYRQGVNEQFF. The CDR3 coding sequence is TGCGCCAGCAGCTCGTTATATCGACAGGGGGTCAATGAGCAGTTCTTC. The chain combines TRBV5-1 with TRBJ2-1; 9 bases fit TRBD1. With V trimmed by 3 bases and J by 6 bases, 10 bases remained unmatched. Germline V gene sequence: CDR1 SGHRS, CDR2 YFSETQ. CDR3 length equals 16 residues.

This clone was picked up one time. The chain carries TRBV30 and TRBJ1-2; TRBD1 matches 10 bases. The CDR3 has 15 residues. Germline assignment: CDR1 GTSNPN and CDR2 SVGIG (reference sequence). After removal of 3 bases from V and 6 bases from J, the junction contained 10 bases not matched to a gene. Here the CDR3 DNA reads TGTGCCTGGAGCACAGAGGGGACAGGGGCGGATGGCTACACCTTC. This gives the protein CAWSTEGTGADGYTF.

This chain connects TRBV18 to TRBJ2-7; 8 nucleotides line up with TRBD1. The CDR3 is 15 amino acids. Trimming removed 4 bases from V and 1 base from J; junction bases left unmatched: 6. Germline V gene lookup returns CDR1 KGHSH and CDR2 LQKENI. The CDR3 protein is CASSLGQGASYEQYF. For the CDR3, the DNA is TGTGCCAGCTCACTGGGGCAGGGGGCTTCCTACGAGCAGTACTTC.

This chain joins TRBV4-1 and TRBJ2-2, with D possibly TRBD2 on 5 matching bases. Germline V gives CDR1 MGHRA, CDR2 YSYEKL. CDR3 length: 15 residues. The V end was cut by 0 bases, the J end by 4 bases, with 9 bases between. The CDR3 nucleotides read TGCGCCAGCAGCCAAGATTCGGGGAGCACCGGGGAGCTGTTTTTT. Encoded protein: CASSQDSGSTGELFF.

In its sample, this clone was seen once. The chain recombines TRBV5-5 with TRBJ1-4; D may be TRBD1 (6 bases). Looked up from germline, CDR1 is SGHKS and CDR2 is YYEKEE (reference sequence). The CDR3 runs 17 residues. V lost 0 bases, J lost 4 bases, and 16 bases lay in between. CDR3 in amino acids: CASSLGDDAGVNEKLFF. In DNA form, the CDR3 reads TGTGCCAGCAGCTTGGGGGACGATGCAGGGGTTAATGAAAAACTGTTTTTT.

The genes are TRBV5-1 and TRBJ1-1; D might be TRBD1 (6 bases). Germline values: CDR1 SGHRS, CDR2 YFSETQ. The germline V and J ends were trimmed by 1 base and 4 bases, with 17 bases remaining between them. The CDR3 is 16 residues long. The CDR3 region has the DNA TGCGCCAGCAGCTTGATACAGGGTCCAAAACTCACTGAAGCTTTCTTT. It specifies CASSLIQGPKLTEAFF.

The chain has TRBV30 and TRBJ1-6; D remains unclear. The V gene lost 3 bases and the J gene lost 0 bases, with 9 bases spanning the gap. Germline lookup yields CDR1 GTSNPN and CDR2 SVGIG (reference sequence). This CDR3 is built from 15 residues. The CDR3 sequence is CAWSPGISYNSPLHF. The DNA for the CDR3 is TGTGCCTGGAGCCCGGGTATCTCCTATAATTCACCCCTCCACTTT.

This chain uses TRBV11-2 with TRBJ2-3; perhaps TRBD2 as D (6 bases). The CDR3 consists of 18 residues. Trimming removed 1 base from V and 2 bases from J, with 19 bases in between. The germline CDR1 and CDR2 sequences are SGHAT and FQNNGV. DNA for the CDR3: TGTGCCAGCAGCTTAGTGGAGCTTGGACTACTAACCACAGATACGCAGTATTTT. It translates to CASSLVELGLLTTDTQYF.

This sequence joins TRBV5-5 and TRBJ1-1, with a weak D call TRBD1 (6 bases). V was shortened by 4 bases and J by 4 bases, with 14 bases between the two germline ends. The germline gives CDR1 SGHKS, CDR2 YYEKEE (reference sequence). The CDR3 runs to 14 residues. Here the CDR3 reads CASSPWGAGTEAFF. The CDR3 DNA sequence: TGTGCCAGCAGCCCTTGGGGGGCGGGCACTGAAGCTTTCTTT.

V is TRBV6-4 and J is TRBJ2-2; D gene ambiguous. The CDR3 has 15 amino acids. The germline V gene has CDR1 MRHNA and CDR2 SNTAGT. V shed 2 bases and J shed 1 base, with 8 bases lying between them. The CDR3 loop is CASSDGPENTGELFF. The CDR3 bases are TGTGCCAGCAGTGACGGGCCGGAGAACACCGGGGAGCTGTTTTTT.

The rearrangement uses TRBV24-1 and TRBJ2-2; 9 bases line up with TRBD1. V lost 4 bases and J lost 5; bases outside the gene matches: 7. The germline V gene encodes CDR1 KGHDR and CDR2 SFDVKD. This CDR3 contains 16 residues. CDR3: CATSELTGGGTGELFF. CDR3 DNA sequence: TGTGCCACCAGTGAACTCACAGGGGGCGGGACCGGGGAGCTGTTTTTT.

The CDR3 nucleotides are TGCAGCGGGGGCGGCACTGAAGCTTTCTTT. Protein: CSGGGTEAFF. V is TRBV29-1 and J is TRBJ1-1, with D tentatively TRBD1 (5 bases). The ends were cut back, 7 bases at V and 4 bases at J, with 7 bases in the middle. There are 10 residues in the CDR3. The V gene's germline CDR1 is SQVTM and CDR2 ANQGSEA.

J is TRBJ2-3 and V is TRBV15; 14 nucleotides line up with TRBD2. The CDR3 runs 18 residues. Germline V CDR1 and CDR2: LNHNV, YYDKDF (reference sequence). The junction had 5 bases not matched to a gene; V was cut back by 0 bases and J by 3 bases. The CDR3 nucleotides are TGTGCCACCAGCAGAGATCTGGGACTAGCGGGAGAGACAGATACGCAGTATTTT. It is translated as CATSRDLGLAGETDTQYF.

The chain combines TRBV4-2 with TRBJ1-5; 7 nucleotides align to TRBD1. Looked up from germline, CDR1 is LGHNA and CDR2 is YNFKEQ. This CDR3 has 15 amino acids. V lost 4 bases, J lost 2 bases, and 5 bases stayed unmatched. Written as DNA, the CDR3 is TGTGCCAGCAGCCCGATCGACAGGGGCAATCAGCCCCAGCATTTT. It yields the protein CASSPIDRGNQPQHF.

Here the CDR3 DNA reads TGTGCCAGCAGGGGACAGGGAAACACCATATATTTT. It is translated as CASRGQGNTIYF. This sequence joins TRBV6-5 and TRBJ1-3, with 7 bases that match TRBD1. The ends lost 6 bases at V and 4 bases at J; junction bases unmatched: 0. CDR1 and CDR2 from the germline V gene are MNHEY and SVGAGI. The CDR3 covers 12 residues.

This clone was counted once. The chain recombines TRBV9 with TRBJ1-1, with a possible D match to TRBD1 (6 bases). Germline V gene sequence: CDR1 SGDLS, CDR2 YYNGEE. This CDR3 has 14 amino acids. V was shortened by 3 bases and J by 3 bases, with 12 bases between the two germline ends. CDR3 nucleotide sequence: TGTGCCAGCAGCGCATCGGGGGGCCACACTGAAGCTTTCTTT. It is translated as CASSASGGHTEAFF. Together with reference TRBV9 and TRBJ1-1, the CDR3 gives the full variable domain: DSGVTQTPKHLITATGQRVTLRCSPRSGDLSVYWYQQSLDQGLQFLIQYYNGEERAKGNILERFSAQQFPDLHSELNLSSLELGDSALYFCASSASGGHTEAFFGQGTRLTVV.

This rearrangement joins TRBV6-4 to TRBJ2-1; TRBD2 matches 14 bases. This CDR3 contains 15 residues. The V and J ends lost 5 bases and 6 bases, in that order; junction bases with no gene match: 3. CDR1 and CDR2 (germline): MRHNA, SNTAGT. Written as DNA, the CDR3 is TGTGCCAGCAGTCTGGGACTAGCGGGAGTCAATGAGCAGTTCTTC. Translating it yields CASSLGLAGVNEQFF.

The J gene is TRBJ2-7, the V gene TRBV6-5, with TRBD2 as a possible D gene (7 bases). Germline loops: CDR1 MNHEY, CDR2 SVGAGI. The V end was cut by 6 bases, the J end by 3 bases, with 18 bases between. The CDR3 spans 15 residues. CDR3 coding DNA: TGTGCCAGCAGGCGGACAGCGGGGACCAACTACGAGCAGTACTTC. Protein: CASRRTAGTNYEQYF.

The genes are TRBV20-1 and TRBJ2-1, with D unclear. V was cut by 3 bases and J by 12 bases, with 12 bases left in between. The CDR3 loop spans 11 amino acids. The V gene's germline CDR1 is DFQATT and CDR2 SNEGSKA (reference sequence). The DNA for the CDR3 is TGCAGTGCTAGGGACCCCTTCGGGCAGTTCTTC. It translates to CSARDPFGQFF.

The chain couples TRBV7-2 to TRBJ2-5, with D uncertain. Looked up from germline, CDR1 is SGHTA and CDR2 is FQGNSA. The germline V and J ends were trimmed by 1 base and 1 base, with 4 bases remaining between them. The CDR3 length is 13 residues. The CDR3 region is CASSLVLQETQYF. Here the CDR3 DNA reads TGTGCCAGCAGCTTAGTTCTCCAAGAGACCCAGTACTTC.

The chain combines TRBV19 with TRBJ1-5; tentatively, D is TRBD1 (5 bases). The CDR3 runs 17 residues. Trimming left V 4 bases short and J 0 bases short, with 16 bases between. The germline CDR1 and CDR2 sequences are LNHDA and SQIVND (reference sequence). CDR3 loop: CASSTGTPGNSNQPQHF. CDR3 nucleotide sequence: TGTGCCAGTAGTACCGGGACGCCAGGAAATAGCAATCAGCCCCAGCATTTT.